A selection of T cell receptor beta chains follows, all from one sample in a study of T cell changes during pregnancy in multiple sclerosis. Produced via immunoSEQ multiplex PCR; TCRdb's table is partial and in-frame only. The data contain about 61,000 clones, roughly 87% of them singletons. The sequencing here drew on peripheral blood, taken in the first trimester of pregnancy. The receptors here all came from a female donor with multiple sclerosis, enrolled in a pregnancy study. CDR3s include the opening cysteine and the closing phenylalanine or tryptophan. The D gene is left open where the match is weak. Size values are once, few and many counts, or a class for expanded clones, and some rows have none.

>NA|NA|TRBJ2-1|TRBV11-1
CASSLVENPTYNEQFF
TGTGCCAGCAGCTTAGTAGAGAATCCGACCTACAATGAGCAGTTCTTC
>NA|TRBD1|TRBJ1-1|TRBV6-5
CASSYSNRGRTEAFF
TGTGCCAGCAGTTACTCTAACAGGGGGCGGACTGAAGCTTTCTTT
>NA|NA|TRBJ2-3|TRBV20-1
CSARVADTQYF
TGCAGTGCTAGAGTAGCAGATACGCAGTATTTT
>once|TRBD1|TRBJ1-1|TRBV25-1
CASSDLGQGETEAFF
TGTGCCAGCAGTGATCTCGGACAGGGGGAGACTGAAGCTTTCTTT
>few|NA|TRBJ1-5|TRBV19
CASSIDRGGQPQHF
TGTGCCAGTAGTATAGACAGGGGTGGTCAGCCCCAGCATTTT
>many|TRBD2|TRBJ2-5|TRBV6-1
CASSELAGDQETQYF
TGTGCCAGCAGTGAACTAGCGGGAGACCAAGAGACCCAGTACTTC
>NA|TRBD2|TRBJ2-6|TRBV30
CAWRLTSGHTSGANVLTF
TGTGCCTGGAGGCTGACTAGCGGGCATACCTCTGGGGCCAACGTCCTGACTTTC
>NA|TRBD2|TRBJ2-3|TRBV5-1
CASRTSGYSTDTQYF
TGCGCCAGCAGGACTAGCGGATACAGCACAGATACGCAGTATTTT
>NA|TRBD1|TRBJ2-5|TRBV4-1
CASSQGGRGRRETQYF
TGCGCCAGCAGCCAAGGGGGCAGGGGGCGCAGAGAGACCCAGTACTTC
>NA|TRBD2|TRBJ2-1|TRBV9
CASSPREDLYNEQFF
TGTGCCAGCAGCCCCCGGGAGGATTTGTACAATGAGCAGTTCTTC
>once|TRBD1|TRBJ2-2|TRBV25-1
CASRLDRADTGELFF
TGTGCCAGCAGGCTGGACAGGGCGGACACCGGGGAGCTGTTTTTT
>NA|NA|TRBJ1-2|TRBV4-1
CASSQDRRNYGYTF
TGCGCCAGCAGCCAAGATCGTCGGAACTATGGCTACACCTTC
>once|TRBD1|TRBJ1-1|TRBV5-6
CASSYGTVKEAFF
TGTGCCAGCAGCTACGGGACAGTCAAAGAAGCTTTCTTT
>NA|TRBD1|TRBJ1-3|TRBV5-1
CASSKGQGAVGNTIYF
TGCGCCAGCAGCAAAGGACAGGGGGCGGTTGGAAACACCATATATTTT
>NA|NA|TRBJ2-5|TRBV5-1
CASSPGHTQETQYF
TGCGCCAGCAGCCCGGGACATACCCAAGAGACCCAGTACTTC
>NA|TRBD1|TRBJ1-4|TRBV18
CASSLGQGETNEKLFF
TGTGCCAGCTCACTGGGACAGGGCGAAACTAATGAAAAACTGTTTTTT
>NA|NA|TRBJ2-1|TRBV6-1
CASKPAGGNEQFF
TGTGCCAGCAAGCCAGCGGGCGGCAATGAGCAGTTCTTC
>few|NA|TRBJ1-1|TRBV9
CASSGGRKQPNTEAFF
TGTGCCAGCAGCGGTGGCAGAAAACAGCCGAACACTGAAGCTTTCTTT
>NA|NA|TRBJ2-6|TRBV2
CASSEALFGPSGANVLTF
TGTGCCAGCAGTGAAGCGCTTTTTGGGCCCTCTGGGGCCAACGTCCTGACTTTC
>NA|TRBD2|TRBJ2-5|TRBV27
CASSPGGRGRETQYF
TGTGCCAGCAGCCCGGGCGGGAGGGGGCGGGAGACCCAGTACTTC
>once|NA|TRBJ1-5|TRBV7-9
CASSLGLDWQTTGNQPQHF
TGTGCCAGCAGCTTAGGCCTAGATTGGCAGACTACTGGCAATCAGCCCCAGCATTTT
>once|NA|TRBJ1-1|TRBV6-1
CASSAPSFLNTEAFF
TGTGCCAGCAGTGCCCCCAGTTTTTTGAACACTGAAGCTTTCTTT
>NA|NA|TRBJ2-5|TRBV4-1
CASSQLAARLAIGETQYF
TGCGCCAGCAGCCAACTCGCCGCACGGCTAGCGATCGGAGAGACCCAGTACTTC
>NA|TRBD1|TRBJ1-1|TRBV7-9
CASSSPARGRITEAFF
TGTGCCAGCAGCTCCCCGGCAAGGGGGCGCATCACTGAAGCTTTCTTT
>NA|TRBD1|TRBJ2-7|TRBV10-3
CAISDSHGTGYEQYF
TGTGCCATCAGTGACTCCCACGGGACAGGCTACGAGCAGTACTTC